This is a list of T cell receptor beta chains from one sample in a study of early T cells in non-severe SARS-CoV-2 infection. In TCRdb, the 5' RACE reads were re-called with MiXCR into one record per CDR3 protein. Among some 71,000 distinct CDR3 sequences listed, 12% were seen once. Sequenced sample: whole blood. The source of these receptors is an adult who was a healthcare worker with PCR-confirmed SARS-CoV-2 infection or an uninfected control (not recorded which). CDR3s include the opening cysteine and the closing phenylalanine or tryptophan. The D gene is left open where the match is weak. Size is stated for part of the rows, as once, few or many counts, or as a class when the clone is expanded.

v_call: TRBV27
clone_size: many
j_call: TRBJ2-1
d_call: TRBD1
cdr3_aa: CASRLGQFYNEQFF
cdr3_nt: TGTGCCAGCAGATTGGGACAGTTCTACAATGAGCAGTTCTTC

v_call: TRBV6-1
clone_size: few
j_call: TRBJ2-4
d_call: TRBD1
cdr3_aa: CASNYRGAKNIQYF
cdr3_nt: TGTGCCAGCAACTACAGGGGTGCCAAAAACATTCAGTACTTC

v_call: TRBV20-1
clone_size: few
j_call: TRBJ2-6
d_call: NA
cdr3_aa: CSAHGTGANVLTF
cdr3_nt: TGCAGTGCCCATGGGACTGGGGCCAACGTCCTGACTTTC

v_call: TRBV2
clone_size: NA
j_call: TRBJ2-7
d_call: NA
cdr3_aa: CASNLTPSVHEQYF
cdr3_nt: TGTGCCAGCAACCTGACACCATCGGTCCACGAGCAGTACTTC

v_call: TRBV29-1
clone_size: few
j_call: TRBJ2-3
d_call: NA
cdr3_aa: CSVAERADTQYF
cdr3_nt: TGCAGCGTGGCGGAGAGGGCAGATACGCAGTATTTT

v_call: TRBV2
clone_size: many
j_call: TRBJ2-7
d_call: NA
cdr3_aa: CASSEARGEQYF
cdr3_nt: TGTGCCAGCAGTGAAGCTAGGGGCGAGCAGTACTTC

v_call: TRBV15
clone_size: few
j_call: TRBJ2-6
d_call: NA
cdr3_aa: CATRDLALSGANVLTF
cdr3_nt: TGTGCCACCAGGGACTTAGCCCTCTCTGGGGCCAACGTCCTGACTTTC

v_call: TRBV29-1
clone_size: many
j_call: TRBJ2-5
d_call: NA
cdr3_aa: CSGGEQETQYF
cdr3_nt: TGCAGCGGGGGGGAACAAGAGACCCAGTACTTC

v_call: TRBV10-3
clone_size: few
j_call: TRBJ2-1
d_call: TRBD1
cdr3_aa: CAISERTGSSYNEQFF
cdr3_nt: TGTGCCATCAGTGAGAGGACAGGGAGCTCCTACAATGAGCAGTTCTTC

v_call: TRBV12-3/TRBV12-4
clone_size: NA
j_call: TRBJ2-5
d_call: NA
cdr3_aa: CASRAGYQETQYF
cdr3_nt: TGTGCCAGCAGAGCTGGCTACCAAGAGACCCAGTACTTC

v_call: TRBV20-1
clone_size: many
j_call: TRBJ2-5
d_call: NA
cdr3_aa: CSAAPRRGGQETQYF
cdr3_nt: TGCAGTGCTGCCCCCCGGAGGGGGGGACAAGAGACCCAGTACTTC

v_call: TRBV11-2
clone_size: many
j_call: TRBJ2-7
d_call: TRBD1
cdr3_aa: CASSLYLSGTGYEQYF
cdr3_nt: TGTGCCAGCAGCTTGTATTTGTCGGGGACAGGCTACGAGCAGTACTTC

v_call: TRBV5-4
clone_size: few
j_call: TRBJ2-3
d_call: NA
cdr3_aa: CASSLTDYSSTDTQYF
cdr3_nt: TGTGCCAGCAGCCTAACCGACTACTCTAGCACAGATACGCAGTATTTT

v_call: TRBV3-1
clone_size: many
j_call: TRBJ2-7
d_call: NA
cdr3_aa: CASSQDSYEQYF
cdr3_nt: TGTGCCAGCAGCCAAGACAGCTACGAGCAGTACTTC

v_call: TRBV7-9
clone_size: many
j_call: TRBJ1-2
d_call: NA
cdr3_aa: CASSQEMTGNYGYTF
cdr3_nt: TGTGCCAGCAGCCAAGAAATGACGGGGAACTATGGCTACACCTTC

v_call: TRBV6-2/TRBV6-3
clone_size: NA
j_call: TRBJ1-5
d_call: NA
cdr3_aa: CASSWGRASGQPQHF
cdr3_nt: TGTGCCAGCAGTTGGGGACGAGCATCCGGTCAGCCCCAGCATTTT

v_call: TRBV10-3
clone_size: many
j_call: TRBJ1-5
d_call: NA
cdr3_aa: CAISGDGDSNQPQHF
cdr3_nt: TGTGCCATCAGTGGGGACGGTGATAGCAATCAGCCCCAGCATTTT

v_call: TRBV12-3/TRBV12-4
clone_size: NA
j_call: TRBJ2-5
d_call: NA
cdr3_aa: CASSLQGGETQYF
cdr3_nt: TGTGCCAGCAGTTTGCAGGGAGGAGAGACCCAGTACTTC

v_call: TRBV6-1
clone_size: many
j_call: TRBJ1-5
d_call: TRBD1
cdr3_aa: CASSLQGTDQPQHF
cdr3_nt: TGTGCCAGCAGCCTACAGGGGACCGATCAGCCCCAGCATTTT

v_call: TRBV30
clone_size: NA
j_call: TRBJ1-1
d_call: NA
cdr3_aa: CAWGRGENTEAFF
cdr3_nt: TGTGCCTGGGGACGGGGAGAAAACACTGAAGCTTTCTTT

v_call: TRBV12-3/TRBV12-4
clone_size: many
j_call: TRBJ1-1
d_call: TRBD1
cdr3_aa: CASSFYQLGQGRGRNTEAFF
cdr3_nt: TGTGCCAGCAGTTTTTATCAGTTGGGACAGGGGAGAGGGCGGAACACTGAAGCTTTCTTT